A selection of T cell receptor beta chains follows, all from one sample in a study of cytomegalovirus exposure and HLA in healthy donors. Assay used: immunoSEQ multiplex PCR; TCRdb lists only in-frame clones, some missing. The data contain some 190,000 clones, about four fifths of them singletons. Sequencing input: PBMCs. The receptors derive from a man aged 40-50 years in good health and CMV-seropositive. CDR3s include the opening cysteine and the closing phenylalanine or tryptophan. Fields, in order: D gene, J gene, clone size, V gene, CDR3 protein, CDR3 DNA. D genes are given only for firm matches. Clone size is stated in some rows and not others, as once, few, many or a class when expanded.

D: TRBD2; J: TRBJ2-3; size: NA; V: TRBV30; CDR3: CAWSVPGGTDTQYF; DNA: TGTGCCTGGAGTGTACCGGGAGGAACAGATACGCAGTATTTT
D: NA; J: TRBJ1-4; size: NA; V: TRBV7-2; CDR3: CASSPQRLPGNEKLFF; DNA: TGTGCCAGCAGCCCACAACGTCTGCCGGGTAATGAAAAACTGTTTTTT
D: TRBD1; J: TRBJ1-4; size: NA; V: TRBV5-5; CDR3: CASSWGQPTNEKLFF; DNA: TGTGCCAGCTCCTGGGGACAGCCTACTAATGAAAAACTGTTTTTT
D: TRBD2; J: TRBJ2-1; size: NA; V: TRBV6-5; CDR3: CASSYSTSGPTEQFF; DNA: TGTGCCAGCAGTTACTCGACTAGCGGGCCTACGGAGCAGTTCTTC
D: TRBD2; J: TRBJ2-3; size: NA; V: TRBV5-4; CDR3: CASGLAGDSQTDTQYF; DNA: TGTGCCAGCGGGCTAGCGGGAGACAGCCAAACAGATACGCAGTATTTT
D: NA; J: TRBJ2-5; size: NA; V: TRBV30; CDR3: CAWSLHISGFKETQYF; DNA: TGTGCCTGGAGTTTACATATCTCGGGGTTTAAAGAGACCCAGTACTTC
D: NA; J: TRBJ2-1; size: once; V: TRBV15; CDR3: CATSREGAGPNEQFF; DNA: TGTGCCACCAGCAGAGAAGGAGCGGGCCCGAATGAGCAGTTCTTC
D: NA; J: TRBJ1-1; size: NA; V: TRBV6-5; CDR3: CASRSGRQLNTEAFF; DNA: TGTGCCAGCAGAAGCGGAAGGCAGTTGAACACTGAAGCTTTCTTT
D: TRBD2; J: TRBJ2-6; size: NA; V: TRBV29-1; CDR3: CSVRGAGANVLTF; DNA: TGCAGCGTTCGGGGGGCTGGGGCCAACGTCCTGACTTTC
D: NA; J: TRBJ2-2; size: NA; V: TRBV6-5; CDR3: CASKGQSTGELFF; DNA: TGTGCCAGCAAAGGACAGTCCACCGGGGAGCTGTTTTTT
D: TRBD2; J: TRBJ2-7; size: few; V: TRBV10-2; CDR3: CASSDGLAGGFYEQYF; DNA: TGCGCCAGCAGTGATGGACTAGCGGGAGGGTTCTACGAGCAGTACTTC
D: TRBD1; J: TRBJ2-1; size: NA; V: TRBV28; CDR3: CATRGHTYNEQFF; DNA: TGTGCCACTAGGGGGCACACCTACAATGAGCAGTTCTTC
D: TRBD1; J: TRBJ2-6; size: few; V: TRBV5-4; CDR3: CASSSGGSGANVLTF; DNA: TGTGCCAGCAGTTCAGGGGGCTCTGGGGCCAACGTCCTGACTTTC
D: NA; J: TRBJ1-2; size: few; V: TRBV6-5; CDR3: CASRQNANYGYTF; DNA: TGTGCCAGCAGACAAAATGCTAACTATGGCTACACCTTC
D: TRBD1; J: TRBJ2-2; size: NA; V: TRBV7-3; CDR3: CASSLGQGWSTGELFF; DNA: TGTGCCAGCAGCCTTGGACAGGGATGGTCGACCGGGGAGCTGTTTTTT
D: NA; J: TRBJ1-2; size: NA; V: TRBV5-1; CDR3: CASSLSRGDYGYTF; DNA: TGCGCCAGCAGCTTGAGTCGGGGGGACTATGGCTACACCTTC
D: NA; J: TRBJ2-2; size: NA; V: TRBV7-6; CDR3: CASSLMGLSNTGELFF; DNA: TGTGCCAGCAGCTTAATGGGACTCTCAAACACCGGGGAGCTGTTTTTT
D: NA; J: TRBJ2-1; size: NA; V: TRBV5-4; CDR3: CASSAKRNEQFF; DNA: TGTGCCAGCAGCGCCAAGCGGAATGAGCAGTTCTTC
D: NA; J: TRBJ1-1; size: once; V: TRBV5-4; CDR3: CASSLGGRMDGTEAFF; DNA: TGTGCCAGCAGCTTGGGCGGGAGAATGGATGGGACTGAAGCTTTCTTT
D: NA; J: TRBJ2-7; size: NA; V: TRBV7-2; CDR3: CASSLVGRVYEQYF; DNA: TGTGCCAGCAGCTTAGTGGGCAGGGTTTACGAGCAGTACTTC
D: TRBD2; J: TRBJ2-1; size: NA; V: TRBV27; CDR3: CASSFKGLAGNHMSYNEQFF; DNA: TGTGCCAGCAGTTTCAAAGGACTAGCGGGAAACCATATGTCCTACAATGAGCAGTTCTTC
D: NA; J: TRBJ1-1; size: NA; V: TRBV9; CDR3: CASSATGTTEAFF; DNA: TGTGCCAGCAGCGCTACAGGGACCACTGAAGCTTTCTTT
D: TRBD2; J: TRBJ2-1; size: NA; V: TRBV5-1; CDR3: CASSPSPGGSYNEQFF; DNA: TGCGCCAGCAGCCCCTCCCCGGGGGGCTCCTACAATGAGCAGTTCTTC
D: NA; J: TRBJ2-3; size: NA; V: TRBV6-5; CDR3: CASGRWNTDTQYF; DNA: TGTGCCAGCGGGCGCTGGAACACAGATACGCAGTATTTT
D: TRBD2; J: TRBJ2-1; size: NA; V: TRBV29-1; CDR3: CSVGLAGVYNEQFF; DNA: TGCAGCGTAGGACTAGCGGGAGTCTACAATGAGCAGTTCTTC
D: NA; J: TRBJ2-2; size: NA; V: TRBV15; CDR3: CAANGGGPNTGELFF; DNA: TGTGCCGCGAATGGTGGGGGCCCGAACACCGGGGAGCTGTTTTTT
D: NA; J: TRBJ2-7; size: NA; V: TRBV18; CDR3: CASSPEDYGIPYEQYF; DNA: TGTGCCAGCTCACCAGAGGACTACGGGATCCCCTACGAGCAGTACTTC
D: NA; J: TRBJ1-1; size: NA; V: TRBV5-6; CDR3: CASSLGPGTEAFF; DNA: TGTGCCAGCAGCTTGGGTCCGGGCACTGAAGCTTTCTTT
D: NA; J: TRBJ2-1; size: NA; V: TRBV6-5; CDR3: CASEGGFNEQFF; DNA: TGTGCCAGCGAGGGGGGGTTTAACGAGCAGTTCTTC
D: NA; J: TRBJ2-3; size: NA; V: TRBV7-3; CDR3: CASSSSKGGKDTQYF; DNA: TGTGCCAGCAGTAGCTCCAAGGGCGGGAAAGATACGCAGTATTTT
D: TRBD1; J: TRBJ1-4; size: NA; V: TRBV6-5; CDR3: CASRDRTLNEKLFF; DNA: TGTGCCAGCAGGGACAGGACCCTTAATGAAAAACTGTTTTTT
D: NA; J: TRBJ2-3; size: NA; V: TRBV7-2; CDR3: CASSRQREGADTQYF; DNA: TGTGCCAGCAGCCGCCAGAGGGAGGGGGCAGATACGCAGTATTTT
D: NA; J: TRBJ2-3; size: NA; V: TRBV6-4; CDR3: CASSPLASSTDTQYF; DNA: TGTGCCAGCAGTCCACTAGCTTCTAGCACAGATACGCAGTATTTT
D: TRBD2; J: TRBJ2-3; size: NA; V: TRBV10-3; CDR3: CAISDLEAGGDTQYF; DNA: TGTGCCATCAGTGACCTTGAAGCGGGAGGAGATACGCAGTATTTT
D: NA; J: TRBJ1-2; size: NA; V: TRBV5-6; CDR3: CASTTGQNYGYTF; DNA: TGTGCCAGCACCACAGGGCAGAACTATGGCTACACCTTC
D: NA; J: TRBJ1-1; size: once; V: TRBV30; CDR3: CASRGGTEAFF; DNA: TGTGCCTCTCGGGGGGGCACTGAAGCTTTCTTT
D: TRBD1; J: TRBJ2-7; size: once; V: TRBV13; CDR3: CASSSYGTGDSYEQYF; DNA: TGTGCCAGCAGCTCCTACGGGACAGGTGACTCCTACGAGCAGTACTTC
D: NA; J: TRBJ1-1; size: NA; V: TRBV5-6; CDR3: CASSFMTVGVNTEAFF; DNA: TGTGCCAGCAGCTTTATGACTGTCGGGGTGAACACTGAAGCTTTCTTT
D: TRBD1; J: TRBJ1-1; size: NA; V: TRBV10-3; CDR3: CAISRQGGNTEAFF; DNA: TGTGCCATCAGTCGTCAGGGGGGGAACACTGAAGCTTTCTTT
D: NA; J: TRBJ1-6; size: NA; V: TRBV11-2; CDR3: CASSLVMSSPLHF; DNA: TGTGCCAGCAGCTTAGTTATGTCCTCACCCCTCCACTTT
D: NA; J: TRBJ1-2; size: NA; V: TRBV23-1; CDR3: CASPGEEFILSNYGYTF; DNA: TGCGCCAGTCCCGGGGAGGAGTTTATTCTATCTAACTATGGCTACACCTTC
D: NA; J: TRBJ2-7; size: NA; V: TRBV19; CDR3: CASSRSVRGTVEQYF; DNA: TGTGCCAGTAGCCGTTCAGTCCGGGGTACTGTCGAGCAGTACTTC
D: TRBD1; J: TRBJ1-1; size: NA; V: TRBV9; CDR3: CASSVQGTADTEAFF; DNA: TGTGCCAGCAGCGTACAGGGGACAGCGGACACTGAAGCTTTCTTT
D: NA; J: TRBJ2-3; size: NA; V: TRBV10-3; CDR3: CAVEGGTDTQYF; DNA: TGTGCCGTCGAGGGTGGCACAGATACGCAGTATTTT
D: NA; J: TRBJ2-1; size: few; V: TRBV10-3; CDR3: CAVGSSYNEQFF; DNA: TGTGCCGTCGGGAGTTCCTACAATGAGCAGTTCTTC
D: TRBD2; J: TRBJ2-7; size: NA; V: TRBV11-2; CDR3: CASSFAGGTYEQYF; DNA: TGTGCCAGCAGCTTTGCGGGAGGGACCTACGAGCAGTACTTC
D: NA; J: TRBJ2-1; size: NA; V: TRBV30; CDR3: CAWSRQDEQFF; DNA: TGTGCCTGGAGTAGGCAGGATGAGCAGTTCTTC
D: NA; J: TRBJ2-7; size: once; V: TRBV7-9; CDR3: CASSPPPSTGKGEQYF; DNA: TGTGCCAGCAGCCCTCCCCCCTCAACAGGGAAAGGCGAGCAGTACTTC
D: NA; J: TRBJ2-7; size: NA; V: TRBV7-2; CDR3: CASSSRGYSSYEQYF; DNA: TGTGCCAGCAGCTCCCGGGGGTATAGCTCCTACGAGCAGTACTTC
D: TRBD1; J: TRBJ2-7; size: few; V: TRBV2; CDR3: CASKGQGLNEQYF; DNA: TGTGCCAGCAAGGGACAGGGGCTAAACGAGCAGTACTTC
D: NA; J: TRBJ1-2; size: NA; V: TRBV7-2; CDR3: CASSGSRQAHGYTF; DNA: TGTGCCAGCAGCGGATCCCGACAGGCACATGGCTACACCTTC
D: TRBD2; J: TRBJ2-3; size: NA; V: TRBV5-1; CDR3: CASRLAGDTDTQYF; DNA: TGCGCCAGCAGGCTAGCGGGAGATACAGATACGCAGTATTTT
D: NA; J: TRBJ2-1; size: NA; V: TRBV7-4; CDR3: CASSLGAFAGPDYNEQFF; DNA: TGTGCCAGCAGCTTAGGAGCGTTTGCGGGCCCAGATTACAATGAGCAGTTCTTC
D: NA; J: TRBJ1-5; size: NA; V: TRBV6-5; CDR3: CASSPKGVGNQPQHF; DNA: TGTGCCAGCAGTCCAAAAGGAGTGGGCAATCAGCCCCAGCATTTT
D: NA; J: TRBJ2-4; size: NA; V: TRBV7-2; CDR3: CASRPGGGKNSQYF; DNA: TGTGCCAGCAGGCCGGGGGGCGGGAAAAACAGTCAGTACTTC
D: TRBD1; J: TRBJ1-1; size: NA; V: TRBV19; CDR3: CASSIARGGQGTEAFF; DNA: TGTGCCAGTAGTATAGCCCGAGGAGGACAGGGAACTGAAGCTTTCTTT
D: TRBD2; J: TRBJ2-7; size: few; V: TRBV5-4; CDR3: CASSLDSGRRVEQYF; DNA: TGTGCCAGCAGCCTGGATAGCGGGAGAAGGGTCGAGCAGTACTTC
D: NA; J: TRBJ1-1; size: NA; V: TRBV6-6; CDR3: CASSREDTEAFF; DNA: TGTGCCAGCAGCCGGGAAGACACTGAAGCTTTCTTT
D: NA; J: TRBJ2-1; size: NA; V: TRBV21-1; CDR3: CASSKEEFGGRANEQFF; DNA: TGTGCCAGCAGCAAAGAGGAGTTTGGAGGGAGGGCCAATGAGCAGTTCTTC
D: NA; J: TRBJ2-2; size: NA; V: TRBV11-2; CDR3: CASSLGQGNTGELFF; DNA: TGTGCCAGCAGCTTAGGGCAGGGGAACACCGGGGAGCTGTTTTTT